This TCR beta chain is drawn from a study of CD8+ T cells in alopecia areata. Looking at the study overall: Treated individuals took tofacitinib by mouth, 5 to 10 mg twice daily. Study-wide findings and caveats: It was lesional scalp, especially alopecia totalis/universalis, that showed higher clonality than normal scalp. Patients showed less clear TCR sequence sharing than mice, possibly partly because of HLA diversity.

In the case of this clone: Its antigen remains unknown.

Trimming removed 5 bases from V and 7 bases from J; junction bases left unmatched: 10. This CDR3 is 16 amino acids long. Germline CDR1 MNHEY, CDR2 SMNVEV (reference sequence). Sequencing used cDNA as its template, made by extracting RNA and reverse transcribing it. Profiled with immunoSEQ multiplex PCR; TCRdb holds only in-frame clones, not every one. The sample includes about 120,000 clones, around two fifths of them seen just once. The genes are TRBV27 and TRBJ2-1; TRBD2 matches 11 bases. Sequencing was done on a sample of CD4+ T cells sorted from blood. This clonotype was obtained from a human donor with alopecia areata. The CDR3 is CASSPQTSGVRNEQFF. In DNA, the CDR3 is TGTGCCAGCAGTCCACAGACTAGCGGGGTGAGGAATGAGCAGTTCTTC.